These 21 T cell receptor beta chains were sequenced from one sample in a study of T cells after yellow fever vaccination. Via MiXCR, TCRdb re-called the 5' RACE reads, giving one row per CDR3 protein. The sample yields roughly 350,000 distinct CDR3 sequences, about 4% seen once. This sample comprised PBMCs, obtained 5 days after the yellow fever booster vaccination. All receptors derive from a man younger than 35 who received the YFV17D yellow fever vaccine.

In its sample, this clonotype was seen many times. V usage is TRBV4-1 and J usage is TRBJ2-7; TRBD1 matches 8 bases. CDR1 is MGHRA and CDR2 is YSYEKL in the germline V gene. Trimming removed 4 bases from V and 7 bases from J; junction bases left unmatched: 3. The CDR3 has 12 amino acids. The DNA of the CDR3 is TGCGCCAGCAGCCGAACAGGGGGTGAGCAGTACTTC. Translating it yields CASSRTGGEQYF.

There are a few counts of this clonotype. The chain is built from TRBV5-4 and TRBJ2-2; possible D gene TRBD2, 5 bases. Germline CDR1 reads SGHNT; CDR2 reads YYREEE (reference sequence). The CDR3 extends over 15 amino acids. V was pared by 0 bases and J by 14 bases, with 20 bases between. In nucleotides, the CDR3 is TGTGCCAGCAGCTTGGAAGTCGGAGCGGCCCCGGGACTGTTTTTT. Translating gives CASSLEVGAAPGLFF.

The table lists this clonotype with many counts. CDR3 in DNA: TGCGCCAGCAGCCAAGCGGCTAGCGGGGGGATAGACAATGAGCAGTTCTTC. It translates to CASSQAASGGIDNEQFF. V usage is TRBV4-3 and J usage is TRBJ2-1; 11 nucleotides align to TRBD2. CDR3 size: 17 residues. After removal of 1 base from V and 5 bases from J, the junction contained 7 bases not matched to a gene. The germline V gene encodes CDR1 LGHNA and CDR2 YSLEER.

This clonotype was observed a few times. The CDR3 coding sequence is TGTGCCAGCAGCTTAGTCAAGGGCAGTGAAAAACTGTTTTTT. Translating it yields CASSLVKGSEKLFF. J is TRBJ1-4 and V is TRBV7-2, with no clear D. The V end lost 1 base, the J end lost 7 bases, and 10 bases lay between the germline ends. The V gene's germline CDR1 is SGHTA and CDR2 FQGNSA. The CDR3 contains 14 residues.

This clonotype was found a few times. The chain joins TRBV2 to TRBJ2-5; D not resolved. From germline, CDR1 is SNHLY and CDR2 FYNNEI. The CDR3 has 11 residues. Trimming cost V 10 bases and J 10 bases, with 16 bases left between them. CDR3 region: CATGPTGSQYF. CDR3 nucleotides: TGTGCCACCGGACCGACTGGAAGCCAGTACTTC.

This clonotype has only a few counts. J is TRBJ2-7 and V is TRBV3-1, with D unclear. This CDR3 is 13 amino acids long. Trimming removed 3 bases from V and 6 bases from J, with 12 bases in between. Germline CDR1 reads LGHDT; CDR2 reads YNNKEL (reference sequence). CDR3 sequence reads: CASSQPFISEQYF. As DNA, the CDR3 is TGTGCCAGCAGCCAGCCGTTTATTAGCGAGCAGTACTTC.

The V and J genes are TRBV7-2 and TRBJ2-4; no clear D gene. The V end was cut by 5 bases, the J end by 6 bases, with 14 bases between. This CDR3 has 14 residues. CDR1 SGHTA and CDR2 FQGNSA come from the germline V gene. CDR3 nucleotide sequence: TGTGCCAGCAGCCCGCGGACGGGCTTAAACATTCAGTACTTC. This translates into CASSPRTGLNIQYF.

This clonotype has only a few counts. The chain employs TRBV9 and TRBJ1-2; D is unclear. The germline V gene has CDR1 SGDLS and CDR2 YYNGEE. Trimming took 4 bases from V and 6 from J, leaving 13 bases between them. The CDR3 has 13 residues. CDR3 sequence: CASSSVTNDGYTF. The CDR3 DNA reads TGTGCCAGCAGCTCAGTCACAAACGATGGCTACACCTTC.

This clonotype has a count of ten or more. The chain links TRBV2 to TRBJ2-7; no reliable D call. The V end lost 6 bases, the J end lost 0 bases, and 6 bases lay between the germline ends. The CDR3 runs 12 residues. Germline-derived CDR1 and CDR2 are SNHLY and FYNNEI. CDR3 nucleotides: TGTGCCAGCAGCGTCAGCTCCTACGAGCAGTACGTC. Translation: CASSVSSYEQYV.

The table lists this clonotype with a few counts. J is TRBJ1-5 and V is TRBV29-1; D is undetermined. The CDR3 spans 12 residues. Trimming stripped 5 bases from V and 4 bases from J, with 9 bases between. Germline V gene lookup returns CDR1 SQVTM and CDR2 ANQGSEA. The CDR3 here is CSVKVGNQPQHF. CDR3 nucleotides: TGCAGCGTTAAGGTGGGAAATCAGCCCCAGCATTTT.

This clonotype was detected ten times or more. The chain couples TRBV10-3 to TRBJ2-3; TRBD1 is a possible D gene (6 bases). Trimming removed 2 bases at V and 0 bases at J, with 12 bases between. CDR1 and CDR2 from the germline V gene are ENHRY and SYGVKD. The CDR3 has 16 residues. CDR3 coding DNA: TGTGCCATCAGTGAGCAGGGGAGCACTAGCACAGATACGCAGTATTTT. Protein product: CAISEQGSTSTDTQYF.

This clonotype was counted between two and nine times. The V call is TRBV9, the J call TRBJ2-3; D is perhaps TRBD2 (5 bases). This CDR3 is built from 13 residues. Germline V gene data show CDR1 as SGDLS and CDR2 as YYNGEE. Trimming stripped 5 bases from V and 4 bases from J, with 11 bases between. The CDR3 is CASRGERPDTQYF. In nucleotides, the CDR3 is TGTGCCAGCAGGGGAGAGAGGCCAGATACGCAGTATTTT.

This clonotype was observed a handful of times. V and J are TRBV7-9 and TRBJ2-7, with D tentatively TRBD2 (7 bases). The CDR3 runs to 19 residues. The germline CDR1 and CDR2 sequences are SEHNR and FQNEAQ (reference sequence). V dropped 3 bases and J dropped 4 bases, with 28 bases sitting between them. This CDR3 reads CASSFSRAAGALQSYEQYF. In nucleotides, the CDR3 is TGTGCCAGCAGCTTTTCCCGGGCGGCGGGGGCCCTCCAGTCGTACGAGCAGTACTTC.

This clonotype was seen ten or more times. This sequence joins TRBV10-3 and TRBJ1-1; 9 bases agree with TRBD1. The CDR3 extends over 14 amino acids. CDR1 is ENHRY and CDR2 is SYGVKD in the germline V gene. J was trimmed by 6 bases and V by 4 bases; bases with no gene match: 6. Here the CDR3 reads CAISVGTGSPEAFF. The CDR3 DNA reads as TGTGCCATCAGTGTTGGGACAGGGTCCCCTGAAGCTTTCTTT.

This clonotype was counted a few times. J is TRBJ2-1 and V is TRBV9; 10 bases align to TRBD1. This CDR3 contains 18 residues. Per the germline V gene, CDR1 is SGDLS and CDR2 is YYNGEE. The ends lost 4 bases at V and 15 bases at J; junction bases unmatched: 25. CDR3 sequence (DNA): TGTGCCAGCAGCTCCAGCCCGGGACAGGGGACCCAAACCCCATCTCTGTTCTTC. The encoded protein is CASSSSPGQGTQTPSLFF.

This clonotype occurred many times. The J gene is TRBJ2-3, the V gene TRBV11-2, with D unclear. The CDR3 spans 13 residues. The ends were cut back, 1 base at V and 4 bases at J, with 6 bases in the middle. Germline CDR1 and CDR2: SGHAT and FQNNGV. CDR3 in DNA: TGTGCCAGCAGCTTAGTACGGGCAGATACGCAGTATTTT. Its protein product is CASSLVRADTQYF.

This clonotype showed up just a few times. The CDR3 loop reads CASSEGGSSSGANVLTF. The CDR3 nucleotides read TGTGCCAGCAGTGAAGGGGGCAGCTCCTCTGGGGCCAACGTCCTGACTTTC. The rearrangement joins TRBV2 to TRBJ2-6; tentatively, D is TRBD1 (5 bases). The V gene lost 1 base and the J gene lost 0 bases, with 10 bases spanning the gap. CDR3 length: 17 amino acids. Germline-derived CDR1 and CDR2 are SNHLY and FYNNEI.

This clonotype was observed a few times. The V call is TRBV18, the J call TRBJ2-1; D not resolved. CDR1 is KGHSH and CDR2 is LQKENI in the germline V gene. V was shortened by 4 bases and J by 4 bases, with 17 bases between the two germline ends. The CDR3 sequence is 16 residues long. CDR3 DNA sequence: TGTGCCAGCTCACTTGGAACCGGGCATCCGTACAATGAGCAGTTCTTC. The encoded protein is CASSLGTGHPYNEQFF.

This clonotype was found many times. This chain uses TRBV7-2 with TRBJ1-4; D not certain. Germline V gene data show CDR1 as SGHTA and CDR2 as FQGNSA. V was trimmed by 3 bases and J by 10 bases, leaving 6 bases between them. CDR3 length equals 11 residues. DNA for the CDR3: TGTGCCAGCAGCTTGATGGGAAAACTGTTTTTT. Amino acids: CASSLMGKLFF.

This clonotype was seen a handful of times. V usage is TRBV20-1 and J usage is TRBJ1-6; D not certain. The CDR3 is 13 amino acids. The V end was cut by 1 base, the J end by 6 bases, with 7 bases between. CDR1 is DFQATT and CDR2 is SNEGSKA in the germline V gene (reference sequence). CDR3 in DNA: TGCAGTGCTAGAGGGGCGGCTAATTCACCCCTCCACTTT. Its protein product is CSARGAANSPLHF.

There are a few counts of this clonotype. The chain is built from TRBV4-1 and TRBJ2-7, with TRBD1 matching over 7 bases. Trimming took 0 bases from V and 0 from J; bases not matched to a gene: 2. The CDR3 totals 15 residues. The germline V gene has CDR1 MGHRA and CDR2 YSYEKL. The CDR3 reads CASSQEWDSSYEQYF. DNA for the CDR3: TGCGCCAGCAGCCAAGAATGGGACAGCTCCTACGAGCAGTACTTC.